This is a list of T cell receptor beta chains from one sample in a study of T cell responses to AZD1222 COVID-19 vaccine. Using immunoSEQ multiplex PCR, the repertoire was profiled, and TCRdb retains in-frame clones only, with some absent. The profile shows 110,000 to 150,000 clones, approximately 91% of them singletons. The sample in question was peripheral blood, obtained 28 days after the second AZD1222 dose. The receptors originated from an adult who received the AZD1222 COVID-19 vaccine. The CDR3 runs from the conserved cysteine through the conserved F or W. The order of the fields is CDR3 protein, CDR3 DNA, V gene, clone size, D gene, J gene. The D gene is left open where the match is weak. Size tells how often a clone was seen (once, few, many) or the class of an expanded clone, and some rows leave it out.

CASSKTAGITEAFF,TGTGCCAGCAGTAAAACGGCCGGCATCACTGAAGCTTTCTTT,TRBV6-5,once,NA,TRBJ1-1
CASSYRTNPVSYEQYF,TGTGCCAGCAGCTACCGGACTAACCCCGTCTCCTACGAGCAGTACTTC,TRBV11-2,once,NA,TRBJ2-7
CASRTGMNTEAFF,TGTGCCAGTCGGACAGGGATGAACACTGAAGCTTTCTTT,TRBV11-2,NA,TRBD1,TRBJ1-1
CASSLGWTYQETQYF,TGCGCCAGCAGCTTGGGGTGGACATACCAAGAGACCCAGTACTTC,TRBV5-1,NA,NA,TRBJ2-5
CASGRGDNTGELFF,TGTGCTAGTGGTCGCGGGGATAACACCGGGGAGCTGTTTTTT,TRBV12-5,NA,NA,TRBJ2-2
CASSLDGGGQPQHF,TGCGCCAGCAGCTTGGACGGGGGAGGTCAGCCCCAGCATTTT,TRBV5-1,NA,NA,TRBJ1-5
CSVEGRAMNTEAFF,TGCAGCGTTGAAGGGAGGGCCATGAACACTGAAGCTTTCTTT,TRBV29-1,NA,NA,TRBJ1-1
CASSRLNSNQPQHF,TGTGCCAGCAGTCGTCTAAATAGCAATCAGCCCCAGCATTTT,TRBV28,NA,NA,TRBJ1-5
CASRGGCTRTKANYGYTF,TGTGCCAGCAGGGGGGGCTGCACCAGAACTAAAGCTAACTATGGCTACACCTTC,TRBV6-4,NA,NA,TRBJ1-2
CSARGGTEAFF,TGCAGTGCTAGAGGGGGAACTGAAGCTTTCTTT,TRBV20-1,NA,NA,TRBJ1-1
CASSYRGSGSPLHF,TGTGCCAGCAGTTACAGGGGTTCGGGTTCACCCCTCCACTTT,TRBV6-5,NA,NA,TRBJ1-6
CASTNRGRVDYEQYF,TGTGCCAGCACGAACAGGGGGCGCGTCGACTACGAGCAGTACTTC,TRBV6-5,NA,TRBD1,TRBJ2-7
CASRDNPYEQYF,TGTGCCAGTCGGGACAATCCCTACGAGCAGTACTTC,TRBV6-5,NA,NA,TRBJ2-7
CASSPGSSYEQYF,TGTGCCAGCAGCCCAGGCAGCTCCTACGAGCAGTACTTC,TRBV21-1,NA,NA,TRBJ2-7
CASSYRDWANEQYF,TGTGCCAGCAGTTACAGGGATTGGGCTAATGAGCAGTACTTC,TRBV6-5,NA,NA,TRBJ2-7
CASSQAPYNEQFF,TGTGCCAGCAGCCAGGCTCCCTACAATGAGCAGTTCTTC,TRBV6-6,NA,NA,TRBJ2-1
CASSFRDRDAGELFF,TGTGCCAGCAGCTTCCGGGACAGGGATGCCGGGGAGCTGTTTTTT,TRBV11-1,NA,TRBD1,TRBJ2-2
CASSQEIWGELFF,TGTGCCAGCAGCCAAGAGATCTGGGGGGAGCTGTTTTTT,TRBV4-2,once,NA,TRBJ2-2
CASSPGLRTNEKLFF,TGTGCCAGCAGCCCTGGACTGAGGACTAATGAAAAACTGTTTTTT,TRBV7-6,NA,NA,TRBJ1-4
CASSLAGVVGDTEAFF,TGTGCCAGCAGCTTGGCAGGGGTTGTGGGGGACACTGAAGCTTTCTTT,TRBV13,once,NA,TRBJ1-1
CASRKGLGSNQPQHF,TGTGCCAGTAGGAAGGGGCTGGGTAGCAATCAGCCCCAGCATTTT,TRBV19,NA,NA,TRBJ1-5
CASSLWALGTTNYGYTF,TGTGCCAGCAGCTTATGGGCGTTAGGAACGACTAACTATGGCTACACCTTC,TRBV7-2,NA,NA,TRBJ1-2
CASSTGTGGYMNTEAFF,TGTGCCAGCAGCACCGGGACAGGGGGTTACATGAACACTGAAGCTTTCTTT,TRBV7-8,once,TRBD1,TRBJ1-1
CASSPAVSWTDTQYF,TGTGCCAGCAGCCCAGCGGTTAGCTGGACAGATACGCAGTATTTT,TRBV9,NA,NA,TRBJ2-3
CASSDPGRAKEAFF,TGTGCCAGCAGTGATCCCGGGCGGGCTAAAGAAGCTTTCTTT,TRBV25-1,NA,NA,TRBJ1-1
CASSTGQSSGNTIYF,TGTGCCAGCAGTACCGGGCAGAGCTCTGGAAACACCATATATTTT,TRBV2,NA,NA,TRBJ1-3
CAGLQGGNTEAFF,TGTGCCGGGCTACAGGGGGGGAACACTGAAGCTTTCTTT,TRBV7-9,NA,TRBD1,TRBJ1-1
CASSDQGAGTDGNTIYF,TGCGCCAGCAGCGACCAAGGGGCAGGGACCGATGGAAACACCATATATTTT,TRBV5-1,NA,NA,TRBJ1-3
CASNPGGGRGDGYTF,TGTGCCAGCAACCCCGGCGGGGGACGGGGGGATGGCTACACCTTC,TRBV6-5,few,NA,TRBJ1-2
CASSYTGPRDGYGYTF,TGTGCCAGCAGTTACACTGGGCCCAGGGATGGATATGGCTACACCTTC,TRBV6-5,NA,NA,TRBJ1-2
CASSEYEGRKETQYF,TGTGCCAGCAGTGAATACGAGGGCCGGAAGGAGACCCAGTACTTC,TRBV25-1,NA,NA,TRBJ2-5
CASSLVGTGSYEQYF,TGTGCCAGCAGCTTGGTCGGGACAGGGTCCTACGAGCAGTACTTC,TRBV5-5,NA,TRBD1,TRBJ2-7
CASSEYGQGVNNSPLHF,TGTGCCAGCAGTGAATATGGACAGGGAGTAAATAATTCACCCCTCCACTTT,TRBV6-1,NA,TRBD1,TRBJ1-6
CASSVRYTDTQYF,TGTGCCAGCAGCGTCCGTTACACAGATACGCAGTATTTT,TRBV9,NA,NA,TRBJ2-3
CASSMTGVTEAFF,TGTGCCAGCAGCATGACAGGAGTCACTGAAGCTTTCTTT,TRBV5-6,NA,NA,TRBJ1-1
CASSIQGIRNSPLHF,TGCGCCAGCAGCATACAGGGTATAAGAAATTCACCCCTCCACTTT,TRBV5-1,NA,NA,TRBJ1-6
CASSYQYGQGNEKLFF,TGTGCCAGCAGTTACCAATATGGACAGGGGAATGAAAAACTGTTTTTT,TRBV6-6,NA,TRBD1,TRBJ1-4
CASSFRPGRETQYF,TGTGCCAGCAGTTTCAGACCAGGGAGAGAGACCCAGTACTTC,TRBV28,NA,NA,TRBJ2-5
CASSQPLGRLGNEQFF,TGTGCCAGCAGCCAGCCCCTCGGACGGCTGGGCAATGAGCAGTTCTTC,TRBV3-1/TRBV3-2,NA,NA,TRBJ2-1
CASSPTGRETQYF,TGTGCCAGCAGCCCAACGGGGAGGGAGACCCAGTACTTC,TRBV7-8,NA,NA,TRBJ2-5
CASGDRNYGYTF,TGTGCCAGCGGGGACAGGAACTATGGCTACACCTTC,TRBV2,NA,TRBD1,TRBJ1-2
CASSESSQSSGNTIYF,TGTGCCAGCAGTGAAAGTTCCCAGAGCTCTGGAAACACCATATATTTT,TRBV2,NA,NA,TRBJ1-3
CASSIASVANTGELFF,TGTGCCAGTAGTATAGCCAGCGTCGCGAACACCGGGGAGCTGTTTTTT,TRBV19,NA,NA,TRBJ2-2
CASSPAGGDQPQHF,TGTGCCAGCTCACCGGCTGGCGGGGATCAGCCCCAGCATTTT,TRBV18,NA,NA,TRBJ1-5
CASVAGRSNSPLHF,TGTGCCAGCGTAGCAGGACGGTCGAATTCACCCCTCCACTTT,TRBV6-5,NA,NA,TRBJ1-6
CSAYYNEQFF,TGCAGTGCTTATTACAATGAGCAGTTCTTC,TRBV20-1,once,NA,TRBJ2-1
CASSLDKRERLEQYF,TGTGCCAGCAGCTTAGATAAGCGGGAGAGGTTGGAGCAGTACTTC,TRBV5-8,NA,TRBD2,TRBJ2-7
CASSLGQVETQYF,TGTGCCAGTAGTCTTGGACAGGTTGAGACCCAGTACTTC,TRBV19,NA,TRBD1,TRBJ2-5
CASRPRAQSPLHF,TGTGCCAGCAGACCGCGGGCTCAGTCACCCCTCCACTTT,TRBV2,NA,NA,TRBJ1-6
CASSVGAGSSYEQYF,TGTGCCAGCAGCGTAGGGGCAGGGAGCTCCTACGAGCAGTACTTC,TRBV9,NA,NA,TRBJ2-7
CASSVGTAYEQYF,TGTGCCAGCAGCGTGGGGACAGCCTACGAGCAGTACTTC,TRBV11-3,NA,TRBD1,TRBJ2-7
CASTTGRVADTQYF,TGTGCCAGCACGACAGGGAGGGTAGCAGATACGCAGTATTTT,TRBV21-1,NA,NA,TRBJ2-3
CASSVRRSGANVLTF,TGTGCCAGCAGCGTTAGACGCTCTGGGGCCAACGTCCTGACTTTC,TRBV9,once,NA,TRBJ2-6
CASSQTGPDTEAFF,TGTGCCAGCAGCCAGACAGGTCCAGACACTGAAGCTTTCTTT,TRBV3-1/TRBV3-2,NA,NA,TRBJ1-1
CASSGLVQETQYF,TGCGCCAGCAGCGGGTTAGTACAAGAGACCCAGTACTTC,TRBV5-1,NA,NA,TRBJ2-5
CASRSTLGTGRGYTF,TGTGCCAGCAGATCGACCCTCGGGACAGGGCGAGGCTACACCTTC,TRBV11-2,NA,TRBD1,TRBJ1-2